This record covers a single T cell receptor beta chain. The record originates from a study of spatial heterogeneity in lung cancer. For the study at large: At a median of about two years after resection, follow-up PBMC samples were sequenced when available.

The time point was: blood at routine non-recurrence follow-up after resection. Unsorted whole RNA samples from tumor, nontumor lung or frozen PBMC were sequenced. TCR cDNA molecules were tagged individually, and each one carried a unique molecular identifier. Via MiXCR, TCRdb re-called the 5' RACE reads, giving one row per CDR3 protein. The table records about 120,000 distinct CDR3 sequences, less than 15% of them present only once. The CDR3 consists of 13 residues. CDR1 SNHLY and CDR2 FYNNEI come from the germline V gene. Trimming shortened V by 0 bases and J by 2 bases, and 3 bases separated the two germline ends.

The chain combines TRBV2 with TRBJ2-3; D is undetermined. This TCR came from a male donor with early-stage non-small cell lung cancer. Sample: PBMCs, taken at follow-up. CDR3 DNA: TGTGCCAGCAGTGAAGCCAACACAGATACGCAGTATTTT. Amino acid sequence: CASSEANTDTQYF.